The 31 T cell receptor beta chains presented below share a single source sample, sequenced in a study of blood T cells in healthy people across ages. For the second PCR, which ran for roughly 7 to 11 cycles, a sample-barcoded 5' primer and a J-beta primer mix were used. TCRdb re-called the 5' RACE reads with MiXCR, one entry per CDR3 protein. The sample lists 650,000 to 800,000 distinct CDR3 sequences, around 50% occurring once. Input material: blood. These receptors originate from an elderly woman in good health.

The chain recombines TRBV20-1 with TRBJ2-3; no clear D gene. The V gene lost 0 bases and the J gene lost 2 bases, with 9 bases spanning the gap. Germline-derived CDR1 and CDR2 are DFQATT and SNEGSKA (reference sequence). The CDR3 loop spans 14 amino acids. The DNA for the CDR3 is TGCAGTGCTAGAGATTCGGGTTTCACAGATACGCAGTATTTT. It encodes CSARDSGFTDTQYF.

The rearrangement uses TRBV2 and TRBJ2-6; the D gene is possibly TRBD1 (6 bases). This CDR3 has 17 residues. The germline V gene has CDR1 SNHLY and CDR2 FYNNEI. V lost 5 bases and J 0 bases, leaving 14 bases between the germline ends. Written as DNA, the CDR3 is TGTGCCAGCAGTATGACAGGAAGTATCTCTGGGGCCAACGTCCTGACTTTC. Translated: CASSMTGSISGANVLTF.

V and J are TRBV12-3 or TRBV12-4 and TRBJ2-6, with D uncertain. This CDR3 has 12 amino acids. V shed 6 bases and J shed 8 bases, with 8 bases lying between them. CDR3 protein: CASRTISNVLTF. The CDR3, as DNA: TGTGCCAGCAGGACGATCTCCAACGTCCTGACTTTC.

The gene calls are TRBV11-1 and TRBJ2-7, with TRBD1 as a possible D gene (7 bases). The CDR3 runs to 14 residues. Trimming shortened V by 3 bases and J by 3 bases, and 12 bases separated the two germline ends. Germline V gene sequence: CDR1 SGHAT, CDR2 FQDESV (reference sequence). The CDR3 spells CASSFRGAIYEQYF. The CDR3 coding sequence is TGTGCCAGCAGCTTCAGGGGGGCAATCTACGAGCAGTACTTC.

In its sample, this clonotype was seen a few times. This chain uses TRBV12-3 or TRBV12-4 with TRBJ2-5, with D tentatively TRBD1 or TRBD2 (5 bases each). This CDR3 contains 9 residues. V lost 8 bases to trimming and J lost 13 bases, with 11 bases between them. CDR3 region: CASGTALYF. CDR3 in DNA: TGTGCCAGCGGGACGGCGTTGTACTTC.

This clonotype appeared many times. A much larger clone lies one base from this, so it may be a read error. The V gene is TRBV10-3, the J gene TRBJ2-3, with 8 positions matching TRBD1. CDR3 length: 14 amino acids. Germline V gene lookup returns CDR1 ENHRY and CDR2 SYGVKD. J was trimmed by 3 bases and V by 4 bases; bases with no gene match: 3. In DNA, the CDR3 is TGTGCCATCAGTGTGGACAGGGAGACAGATACGCAGTATTTT. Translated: CAISVDRETDTQYF.

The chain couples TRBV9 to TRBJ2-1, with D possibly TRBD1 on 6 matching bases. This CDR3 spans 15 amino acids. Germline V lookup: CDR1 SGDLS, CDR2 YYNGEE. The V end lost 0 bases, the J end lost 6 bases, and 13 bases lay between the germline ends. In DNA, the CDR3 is TGTGCCAGCAGCGTAGATCCCAGGGGAGCCAATGAGCAGTTCTTC. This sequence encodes CASSVDPRGANEQFF. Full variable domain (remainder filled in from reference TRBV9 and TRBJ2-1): DSGVTQTPKHLITATGQRVTLRCSPRSGDLSVYWYQQSLDQGLQFLIQYYNGEERAKGNILERFSAQQFPDLHSELNLSSLELGDSALYFCASSVDPRGANEQFFGPGTRLTVL.

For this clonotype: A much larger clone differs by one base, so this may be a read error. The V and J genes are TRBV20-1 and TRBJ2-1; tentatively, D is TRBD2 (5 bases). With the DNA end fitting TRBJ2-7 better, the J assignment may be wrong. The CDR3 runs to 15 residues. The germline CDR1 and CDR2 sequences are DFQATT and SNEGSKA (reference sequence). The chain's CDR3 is CSAVPAESSYNEQYF. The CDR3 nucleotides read TGCAGTGCTGTTCCAGCGGAAAGCTCCTACAATGAGCAGTACTTC.

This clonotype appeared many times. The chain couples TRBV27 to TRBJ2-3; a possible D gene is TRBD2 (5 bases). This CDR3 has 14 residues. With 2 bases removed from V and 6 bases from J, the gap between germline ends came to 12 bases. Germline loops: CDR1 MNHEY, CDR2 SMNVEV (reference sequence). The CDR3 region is CASSLSGGSDTQYF. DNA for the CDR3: TGTGCCAGCAGTTTAAGCGGTGGGTCGGATACGCAGTATTTT.

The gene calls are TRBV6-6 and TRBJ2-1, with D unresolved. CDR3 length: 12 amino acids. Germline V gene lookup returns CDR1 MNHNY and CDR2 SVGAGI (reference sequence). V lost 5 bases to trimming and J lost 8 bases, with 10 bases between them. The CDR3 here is CASSQVPDEQFF. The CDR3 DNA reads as TGTGCCAGCAGTCAAGTACCCGATGAGCAGTTCTTC.

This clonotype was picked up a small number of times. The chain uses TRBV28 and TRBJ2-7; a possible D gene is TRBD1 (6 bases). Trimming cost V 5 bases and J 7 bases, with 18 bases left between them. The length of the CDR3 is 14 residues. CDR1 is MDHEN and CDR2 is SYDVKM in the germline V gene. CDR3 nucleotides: TGTGCCAGCAGTCTTGCACTGGGGGCGCGGGAGCAGTACTTC. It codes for CASSLALGAREQYF.

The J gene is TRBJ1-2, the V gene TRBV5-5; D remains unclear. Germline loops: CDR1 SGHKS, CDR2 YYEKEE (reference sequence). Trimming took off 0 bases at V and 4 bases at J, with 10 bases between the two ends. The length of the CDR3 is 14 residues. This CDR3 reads CASSLEERAYGYTF. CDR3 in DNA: TGTGCCAGCAGCTTGGAAGAAAGGGCCTATGGCTACACCTTC.

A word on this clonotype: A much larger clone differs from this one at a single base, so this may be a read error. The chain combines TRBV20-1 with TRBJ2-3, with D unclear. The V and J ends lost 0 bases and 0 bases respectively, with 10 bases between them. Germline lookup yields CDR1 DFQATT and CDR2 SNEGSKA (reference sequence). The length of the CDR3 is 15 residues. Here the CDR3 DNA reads TGCAGTGCTAGAGATAGGACGCCCAGCACAGATACGCAGTATTTT. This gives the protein CSARDRTPSTDTQYF.

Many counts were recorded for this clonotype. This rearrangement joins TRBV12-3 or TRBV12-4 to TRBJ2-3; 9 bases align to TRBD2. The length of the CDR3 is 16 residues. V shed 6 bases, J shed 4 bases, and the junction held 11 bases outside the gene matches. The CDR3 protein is CASSAPGLATPDTQYF. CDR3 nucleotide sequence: TGTGCCAGCAGCGCTCCGGGACTAGCAACCCCAGATACGCAGTATTTT.

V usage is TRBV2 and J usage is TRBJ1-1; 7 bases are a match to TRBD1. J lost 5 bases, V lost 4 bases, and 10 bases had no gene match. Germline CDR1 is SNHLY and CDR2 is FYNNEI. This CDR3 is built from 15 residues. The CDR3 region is CASSGWRQGVTEAFF. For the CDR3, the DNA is TGTGCCAGCAGTGGGTGGCGTCAGGGGGTTACTGAAGCTTTCTTT.

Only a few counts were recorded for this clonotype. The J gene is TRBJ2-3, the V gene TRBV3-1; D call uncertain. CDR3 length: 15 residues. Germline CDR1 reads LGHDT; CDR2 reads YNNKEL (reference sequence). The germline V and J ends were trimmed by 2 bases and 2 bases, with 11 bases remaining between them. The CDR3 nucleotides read TGTGCCAGCAGCCAAAATACGGTCATCACAGATACGCAGTATTTT. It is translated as CASSQNTVITDTQYF.

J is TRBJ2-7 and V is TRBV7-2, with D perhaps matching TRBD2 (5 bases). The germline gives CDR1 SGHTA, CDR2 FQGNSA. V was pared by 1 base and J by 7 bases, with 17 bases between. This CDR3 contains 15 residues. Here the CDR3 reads CASSLGRAAYNEQYF. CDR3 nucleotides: TGTGCCAGCAGCTTAGGACGAGCGGCCTACAATGAGCAGTACTTC.

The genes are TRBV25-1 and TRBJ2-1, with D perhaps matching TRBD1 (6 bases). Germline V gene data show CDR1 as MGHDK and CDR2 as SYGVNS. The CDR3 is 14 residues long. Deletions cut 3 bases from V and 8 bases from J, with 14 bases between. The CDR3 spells CASSDPRTVDEQFF. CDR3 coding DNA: TGTGCCAGCAGTGACCCGCGGACAGTCGATGAGCAGTTCTTC.

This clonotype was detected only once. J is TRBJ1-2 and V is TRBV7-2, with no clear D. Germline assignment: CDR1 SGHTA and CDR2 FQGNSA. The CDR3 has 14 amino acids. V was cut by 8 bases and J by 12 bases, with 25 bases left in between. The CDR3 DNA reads TGTGCCAGCGGCTCCCGGTGGCAGGATGTAGGCCACACCTTC. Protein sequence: CASGSRWQDVGHTF. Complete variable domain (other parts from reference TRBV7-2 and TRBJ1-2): GAGVSQSPSNKVTEKGKDVELRCDPISGHTALYWYRQSLGQGLEFLIYFQGNSAPDKSGLPSDRFSAERTGGSVSTLTIQRTQQEDSAVYLCASGSRWQDVGHTFGSGTRLTVV.

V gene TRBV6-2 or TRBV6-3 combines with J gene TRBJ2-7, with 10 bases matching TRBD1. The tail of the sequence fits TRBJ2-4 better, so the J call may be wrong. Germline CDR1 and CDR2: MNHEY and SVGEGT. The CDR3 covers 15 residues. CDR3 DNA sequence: TGTGCCAGCAGCCTTCCGGGACAGGGGCGGTACATTCAGTACTTC. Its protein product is CASSLPGQGRYIQYF.

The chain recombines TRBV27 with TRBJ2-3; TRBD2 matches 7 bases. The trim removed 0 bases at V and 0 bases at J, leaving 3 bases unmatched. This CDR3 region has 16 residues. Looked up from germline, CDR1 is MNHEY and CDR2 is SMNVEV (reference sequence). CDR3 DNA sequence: TGTGCCAGCAGTTTATCAGGACTAGGGAGCACAGATACGCAGTATTTT. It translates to CASSLSGLGSTDTQYF.

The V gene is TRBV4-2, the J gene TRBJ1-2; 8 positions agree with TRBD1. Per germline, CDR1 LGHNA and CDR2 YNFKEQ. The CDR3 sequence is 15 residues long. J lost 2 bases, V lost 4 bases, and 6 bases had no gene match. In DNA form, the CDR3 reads TGTGCCAGCAGCCGGGGGGCAGGGGGCAACTATGGCTACACCTTC. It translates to CASSRGAGGNYGYTF.

The CDR3 DNA sequence: TGTGCCAGCTCACCTACGACAGACTATCAGCCCCAGCATTTT. Translated: CASSPTTDYQPQHF. V gene TRBV18 combines with J gene TRBJ1-5; D might be TRBD1 (5 bases). V dropped 3 bases and J dropped 5 bases, with 11 bases sitting between them. Germline V gene lookup returns CDR1 KGHSH and CDR2 LQKENI. The CDR3 runs 14 residues.

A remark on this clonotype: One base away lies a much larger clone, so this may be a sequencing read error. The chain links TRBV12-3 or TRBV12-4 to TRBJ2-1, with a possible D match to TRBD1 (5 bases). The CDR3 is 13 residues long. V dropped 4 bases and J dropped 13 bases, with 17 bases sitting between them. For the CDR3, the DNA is TGTGCCAGCAGTTCAGACAGCAAAGAGACCCAGTTCTTC. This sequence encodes CASSSDSKETQFF.

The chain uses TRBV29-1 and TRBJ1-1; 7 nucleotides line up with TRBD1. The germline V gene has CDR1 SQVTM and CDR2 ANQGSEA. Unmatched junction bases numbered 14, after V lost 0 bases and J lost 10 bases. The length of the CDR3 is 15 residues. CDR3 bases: TGCAGCGTTGAAGATCCCGGAAGGGGGCGAGGGGTAGCTTTCTTT. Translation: CSVEDPGRGRGVAFF.

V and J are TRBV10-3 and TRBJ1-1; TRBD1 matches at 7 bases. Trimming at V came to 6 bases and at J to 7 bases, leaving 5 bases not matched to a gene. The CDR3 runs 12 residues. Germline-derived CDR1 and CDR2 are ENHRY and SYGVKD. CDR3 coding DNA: TGTGCCATCAGGCCTGGGGACAGTGAAGCTTTCTTT. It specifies CAIRPGDSEAFF.

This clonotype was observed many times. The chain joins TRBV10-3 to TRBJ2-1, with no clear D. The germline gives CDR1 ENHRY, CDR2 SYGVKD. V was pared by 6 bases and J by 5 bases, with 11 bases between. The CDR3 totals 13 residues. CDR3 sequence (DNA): TGTGCCATCAGGCCTGTGGCAGACAATGAGCAGTTCTTC. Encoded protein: CAIRPVADNEQFF.

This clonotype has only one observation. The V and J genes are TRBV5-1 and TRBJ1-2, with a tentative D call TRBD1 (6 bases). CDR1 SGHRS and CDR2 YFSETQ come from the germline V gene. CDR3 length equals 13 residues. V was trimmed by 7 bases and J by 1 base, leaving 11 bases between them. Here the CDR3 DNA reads TGCGCCAGCGGCGCACAGGGTAACTATGGCTACACCTTC. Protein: CASGAQGNYGYTF. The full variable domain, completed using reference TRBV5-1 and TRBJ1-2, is KAGVTQTPRYLIKTRGQQVTLSCSPISGHRSVSWYQQTPGQGLQFLFEYFSETQRNKGNFPGRFSGRQFSNSRSEMNVSTLELGDSALYLCASGAQGNYGYTFGSGTRLTVV.

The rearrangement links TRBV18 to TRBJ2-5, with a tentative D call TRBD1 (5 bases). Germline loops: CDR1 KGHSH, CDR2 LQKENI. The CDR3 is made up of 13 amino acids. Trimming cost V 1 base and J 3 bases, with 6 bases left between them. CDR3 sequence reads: CASSPLREETQYF. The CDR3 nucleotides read TGTGCCAGCTCACCACTCAGGGAAGAGACCCAGTACTTC.

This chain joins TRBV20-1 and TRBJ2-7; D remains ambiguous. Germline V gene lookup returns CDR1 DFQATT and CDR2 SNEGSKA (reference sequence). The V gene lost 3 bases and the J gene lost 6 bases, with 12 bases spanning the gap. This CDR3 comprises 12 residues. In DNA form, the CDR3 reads TGCAGTGCTAGTCATTCGGGCCTCGAGCAGTACTTC. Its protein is CSASHSGLEQYF.

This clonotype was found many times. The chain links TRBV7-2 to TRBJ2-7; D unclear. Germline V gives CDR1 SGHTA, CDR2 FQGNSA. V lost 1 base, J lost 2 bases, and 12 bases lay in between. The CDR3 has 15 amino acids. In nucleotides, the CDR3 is TGTGCCAGCAGCTTAGTCTCGGACGGAACCTACGAGCAGTACTTC. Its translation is CASSLVSDGTYEQYF.